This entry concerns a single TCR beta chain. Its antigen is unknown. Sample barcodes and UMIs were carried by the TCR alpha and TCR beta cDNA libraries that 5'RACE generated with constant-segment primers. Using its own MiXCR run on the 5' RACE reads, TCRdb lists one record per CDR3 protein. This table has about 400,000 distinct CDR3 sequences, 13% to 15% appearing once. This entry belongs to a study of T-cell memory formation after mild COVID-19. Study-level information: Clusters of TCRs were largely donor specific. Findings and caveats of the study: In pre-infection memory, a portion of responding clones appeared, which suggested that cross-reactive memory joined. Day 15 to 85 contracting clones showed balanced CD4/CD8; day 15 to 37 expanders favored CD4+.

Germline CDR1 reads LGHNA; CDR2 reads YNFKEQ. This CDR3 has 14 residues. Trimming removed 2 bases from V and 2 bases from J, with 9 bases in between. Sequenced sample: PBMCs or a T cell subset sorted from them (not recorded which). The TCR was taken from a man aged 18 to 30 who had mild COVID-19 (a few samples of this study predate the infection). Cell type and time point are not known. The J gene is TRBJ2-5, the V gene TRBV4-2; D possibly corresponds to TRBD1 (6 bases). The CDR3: CASSQPGTQETQYF. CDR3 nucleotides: TGTGCCAGCAGCCAACCAGGGACACAAGAGACCCAGTACTTC.